A selection of T cell receptor beta chains follows, all from one sample in a study of blood T cells in healthy people across ages. MiXCR was run by TCRdb on the 5' RACE reads, yielding one entry per CDR3 protein. The sample includes 850,000 to 1,000,000 distinct CDR3 sequences, roughly 43% seen only once; the top ten take 13%. Input material: blood. The receptor set was obtained from a man aged 30 to 39 in good health. Each CDR3 is given with its conserved first and last residue.

J gene: TRBJ2-7; V gene: TRBV29-1; CDR3 protein: CGARRGTGVSYEQYF
J gene: TRBJ1-2; V gene: TRBV2; CDR3 protein: CASSGGWGYTF
J gene: TRBJ1-1; V gene: TRBV27; CDR3 protein: CASSFLENTEAFF
J gene: TRBJ2-3; V gene: TRBV20-1; CDR3 protein: CSARGLLTSGGSGGQYF
J gene: TRBJ2-7; V gene: TRBV3-1; CDR3 protein: CASSQVLLGEQYF
J gene: TRBJ2-7; V gene: TRBV6-5; CDR3 protein: CASSYFYSKPYEQYF
J gene: TRBJ2-1; V gene: TRBV6-6; CDR3 protein: CASTPEGRKGFF
J gene: TRBJ2-1; V gene: TRBV27; CDR3 protein: CASSLFGQGRGYNEQFF
J gene: TRBJ1-5; V gene: TRBV4-1; CDR3 protein: CASSQEATRPDQPQHF
J gene: NA; V gene: TRBV6-5; CDR3 protein: CASSYAGQGAYEQYF
J gene: TRBJ1-6; V gene: TRBV5-1; CDR3 protein: CASSPMTGGYNSPLHF
J gene: NA; V gene: TRBV6-4; CDR3 protein: CASSDAHFTYEQYF
J gene: TRBJ2-1; V gene: TRBV4-1; CDR3 protein: CASSQDPVAGGYGNEQFF
J gene: TRBJ1-5; V gene: TRBV6-2/TRBV6-3; CDR3 protein: CASSSAQVRGQPQHF
J gene: TRBJ2-1; V gene: TRBV18; CDR3 protein: CASSPQGAGMDNEQFF
J gene: TRBJ1-1; V gene: TRBV4-1; CDR3 protein: CASSQVLGARGENTEAFF
J gene: TRBJ2-1; V gene: TRBV20-1; CDR3 protein: CSARGGLGDEQFF
J gene: TRBJ1-6; V gene: TRBV3-1; CDR3 protein: CASSSGQNSPLHF
J gene: TRBJ1-1; V gene: TRBV29-1; CDR3 protein: CSVALRLNTEAFF
J gene: TRBJ1-4; V gene: TRBV7-9; CDR3 protein: CASTRGTANEKLFF
J gene: TRBJ1-1; V gene: TRBV6-5; CDR3 protein: CASSRVTGGGNTEAFF
J gene: TRBJ2-7; V gene: TRBV29-1; CDR3 protein: CSVGYPRGYEQYF
J gene: TRBJ2-5; V gene: TRBV11-2; CDR3 protein: CASSPGTYTAETQYF
J gene: TRBJ2-5; V gene: TRBV3-1; CDR3 protein: CASSQVSRTGIQETQYF